This T cell receptor (beta chain) is drawn from a study of shared clonotypes between healthy human individuals (TCRdb year 2020). Notes on the research overall: Three men and a couple of women, aged 18 to 49 years, made up the cohort. Per donor, three plates each were used for CD4 naive and CD4 memory, two for CD8 naive, and one for CD8 memory. The study deeply sequenced blood TCR repertoires of five healthy adults to estimate repertoire size and the extent of clonotype sharing between individuals. Different laboratories and diverse techniques were used to prepare libraries and sequence TCR repertoires, to increase sequencing depth and limit assay-specific biases. Between about 0.94 and 8.9 billion PBMCs per donor were obtained by leukapheresis.

Using the deep immunoSEQ assay, multiplex PCR amplified TCR CDR3 regions from genomic DNA. Extracted genomic DNA from each cell subset was spread evenly across all wells of several immunoSEQ 96-well plates, with each plate serving as a replicate. For sorted subsets, around 200 ng genomic DNA, equal to tens of thousands of T cell genomes, was loaded into each replicate PCR. Purified libraries were quantified with a Qubit 3.0 fluorometer, sized on a Bioanalyzer 2100, and re-quantified with the KAPA Library Quantification kit. A separate single-read 150-cycle Illumina NextSeq 550 flow cell was used to sequence each immunoSEQ 96-well plate. For the original study's pipeline: Because only junctional sequences without quality scores were contained in the immunoSEQ output, filtering matching that applied to full-length reads could not be performed. Sequences were annotated with PyIR, a Python wrapper for IgBLAST v1.9, and V/J genes and CDR3 were assigned using IMGT germline references. Reads were filtered out if the reads had weak V/J assignments (E-value above 1e-6), no CDR3, stop codons, out-of-frame junctions, or ambiguous translated residues. A V3J clonotype was defined by an identical inferred V gene, J gene, and CDR3 amino acid sequence. Percentage overlap between repertoires was computed as shared unique clonotypes divided by the size of the smaller repertoire. Richness of each repertoire was evaluated using RTK rarefaction, the Chao1 estimator, and Recon v2.1 estimates of unobserved clonotypes. Generation probabilities were computed with OLGA for all TCRbeta clonotypes obtained by the gDNA method from several donors. Imported from immuneACCESS, the table was reduced by TCRdb to in-frame sequences with V and J called. These copies leave out some clones; in studies compared against another copy, an unresolved V gene accounts for under half, and the cause of the remainder is not known. The DNA gave D and trimming, while V, J and clone size come from that table. A total of about 2.2 million clones appear in this sample, 85% to 95% of them only once. More than 1.5% of the sample is in the top ten clones.

CD8 naive samples were obtained by positive selection for CCR7 among CD45RO-negative cells, yielding a CD45RA+CCR7+ population from which TemRA cells were excluded. The donors were healthy, HIV-negative adults who had no recently reported acute infections or vaccinations. Every donor was a Caucasian adult living in Nashville, Tennessee, USA. Blood was collected by leukapheresis, and PBMCs were isolated by Ficoll-Histopaque density gradient centrifugation and then cryopreserved in liquid nitrogen vapor phase. Analytical flow cytometry was used to check the purity and quantity of every magnetically sorted T cell population. From each sorted fraction, genomic DNA was isolated and quantified by UV absorbance on a Nanodrop 2000c. The investigation overall reported the following: Compared with non-shared clonotypes, the clonotypes found in all four sorted-subset donors had higher generation probabilities. Only blood was sampled, and tissue TCR repertoires likely differ from those in blood. Across four donors, approximately 4.9% of naive CD4, 3% to 3.5% of naive CD8, about 2.3% of memory CD4, and under 0.45% of memory CD8 clonotypes were shared. Naive subsets generally had larger estimated clonotype richness than memory subsets. Pairwise subsampling led to the expectation that sequencing depth would affect the degree of clonotype sharing among donors. The genetic and exposure-history diversity represented was limited by the small number of donors. Even with the large sequencing depth, rarefaction of the sorted-subset datasets indicated that sequencing was incomplete.

The table lists this clone with many counts. Which antigen it targets is not known. Base-call qualities are not available, and no considerably larger clone is one nucleotide away. From the cysteine up to the phenylalanine, the CDR3 has a length of 14 residues. Only the CDR3 DNA is retained, 42 bases long and in frame from the first base. Trimming takes 2 bases from V and 1 base from J, and the germline ends sit 10 bases apart. In the germline V gene (reference sequence), CDR1 corresponds to GTSNPN and CDR2 to SVGIG. This sequence originates from a man younger than 35 in good health. Some clones in this sample may be carry-over from other donors' samples. The sample was naive CD8+ T cells from PBMCs. In the paper's terms, the cell subset or site label means: CD45RA+CCR7+. The sequence links TRBV30 to TRBJ2-3; TRBD2 could be the D gene, as 5 bases match. The sequence in DNA is TGTGCCTGGAGTACATCCGGGGGCACAGATACGCAGTATTTT. Its product reads: CAWSTSGGTDTQYF.